This TCR beta chain stems from a study of blood T cell repertoires in COVID-19. Study overall: Both acute and convalescent COVID-19 samples were obtained from the United States, Italy and Spain. Sources were T cells, B-cell-depleted T cells, or PBMCs; the material itself was cDNA or gDNA.

Authors' processing steps: Nucleated cell counts were estimated from reference gene primer amplification. Libraries were prepared by immunoSEQ multiplex PCR; TCRdb keeps only in-frame clonotypes and omits some of them. V and J calls and clone size come straight from that table; D and trimming were deduced from the DNA. The sample lists some 96,000 clones, more than 75% occurring once. This receptor was taken from a man aged 50 to 59 with acute or convalescent COVID-19. The sequenced sample consisted of peripheral blood.

CDR3 nucleotide sequence: TGTGCCAGCAGCTACCCAGCGGGAGCCCCCTACAATGAGCAGTTCTTC. As protein: CASSYPAGAPYNEQFF. The chain has TRBV7-6 and TRBJ2-1; 8 bases are a match to TRBD2. V lost 4 bases, J lost 2 bases, and 7 bases stayed unmatched. This CDR3 spans 16 amino acids. Germline V gene sequence: CDR1 SGHVS, CDR2 FNYEAQ.